This T cell receptor beta chain was retrieved from a study of blood T cell repertoires in COVID-19. Study-level information: From the United States, Italy and Spain came samples of acute and convalescent COVID-19. PBMCs, B-cell-depleted T cells, or T cells were the source of the cDNA or gDNA that made up the material.

The V and J ends lost 4 bases and 4 bases respectively, with 8 bases between them. The CDR3 is 14 amino acids. In germline, CDR1 is MGHRA, CDR2 YSYEKL. In the study's own analysis: Reference gene primer amplification gave nucleated cell count estimates. Profiling relied on immunoSEQ multiplex PCR, and the TCRdb table lists in-frame clones only, not all of them. V and J calls and clone size follow that table, whereas D and trimming were derived from the DNA. The sample lists hundreds of thousands of clones; roughly 85% were seen once. This sequence was found in a woman under 40 with active or convalescent COVID-19. What was sequenced was peripheral blood. The chain uses TRBV4-1 and TRBJ1-6; a weak D match, TRBD1 (5 bases). The CDR3 nucleotides are TGCGCCAGCAGCCGGGACTCATATAATTCACCCCTCCACTTT. It specifies CASSRDSYNSPLHF.